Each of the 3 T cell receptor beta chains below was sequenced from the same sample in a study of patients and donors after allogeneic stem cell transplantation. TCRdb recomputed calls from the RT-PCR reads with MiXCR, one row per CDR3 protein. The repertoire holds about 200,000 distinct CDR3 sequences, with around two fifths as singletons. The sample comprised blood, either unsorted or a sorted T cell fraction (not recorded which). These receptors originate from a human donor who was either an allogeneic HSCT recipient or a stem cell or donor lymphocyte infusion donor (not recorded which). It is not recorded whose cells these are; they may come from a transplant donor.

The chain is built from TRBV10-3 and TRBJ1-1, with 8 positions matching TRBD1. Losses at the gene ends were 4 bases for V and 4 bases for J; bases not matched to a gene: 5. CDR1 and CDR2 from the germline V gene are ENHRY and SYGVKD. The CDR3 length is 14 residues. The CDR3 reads CAISGTGRGTEAFF. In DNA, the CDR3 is TGTGCCATCAGTGGGACAGGGAGAGGCACTGAAGCTTTCTTT.

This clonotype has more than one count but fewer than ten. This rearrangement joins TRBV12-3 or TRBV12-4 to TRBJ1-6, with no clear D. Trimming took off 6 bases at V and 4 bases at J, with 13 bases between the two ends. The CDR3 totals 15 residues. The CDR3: CASSSNREYNSPLHF. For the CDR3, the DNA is TGTGCCAGCAGCAGCAACCGGGAGTATAATTCACCCCTCCACTTT.

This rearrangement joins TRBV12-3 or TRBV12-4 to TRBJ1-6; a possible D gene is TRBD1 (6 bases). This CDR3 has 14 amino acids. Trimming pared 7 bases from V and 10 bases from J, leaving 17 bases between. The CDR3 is CASTPRGGRSPLHF. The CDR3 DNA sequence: TGTGCCAGCACCCCGAGGGGGGGACGGTCACCCCTCCACTTT.